This TCR beta chain appears in the sequencing data of a study of CD8+ T cells in alopecia areata. In the study overall: Treated patients were dosed with oral tofacitinib, taking 5 to 10 mg twice daily. It was 6 to 18 months of tofacitinib, and then there were 6 months off drug.

General observations from the study: It was less clear whether patients shared TCRs than it was in mice, possibly because of HLA. Affected lesional scalp, above all in alopecia totalis/universalis, was more clonal than normal scalp.

After removal of 0 bases from V and 6 bases from J, the junction contained 8 bases not matched to a gene. This CDR3 comprises 16 residues. Germline CDR1 reads KGHSY; CDR2 reads FQNENV. Concerning this clone itself: Its target is not known.

RNA extraction and reverse transcription yielded cDNA as sequencing template. Measured with immunoSEQ multiplex PCR; TCRdb has only the in-frame clones, and not every one. The profile shows 140,000 to 150,000 clones, under 60% of them singletons. The V call is TRBV16, the J call TRBJ1-5, with TRBD1 matching 7 bases. The TCR sequence derives from a human donor with alopecia areata. Here the sequenced sample was CD4+ T cells sorted from blood, taken at week 0. The CDR3 DNA reads TGTGCCAGCAGCCAATCTCTAGGGGGCCGTAGTCAGCCCCAGCATTTT. Translation gives CASSQSLGGRSQPQHF.